The 10 T cell receptor beta chains below all came from one sample that was sequenced in a study of blood T cell repertoires in COVID-19. Profiled with immunoSEQ multiplex PCR; TCRdb holds only in-frame clones, not every one. The sample consists of fewer than 450,000 clones, around 90% of them appearing once. Material for sequencing was PBMCs or T cells enriched from blood (not recorded which). All receptors come from a young woman who had recovered from COVID-19.

This chain links TRBV10-3 with TRBJ2-1; no definite D call. Germline CDR1 is ENHRY and CDR2 is SYGVKD. Trimming took 3 bases from V and 5 from J, leaving 8 bases between them. The CDR3 totals 13 residues. The CDR3 region is CAISEWLDNEQFF. The DNA for the CDR3 is TGTGCCATCAGTGAATGGCTAGACAATGAGCAGTTCTTC.

The V gene is TRBV5-8, the J gene TRBJ2-5; maybe TRBD2 (5 bases). Germline V lookup: CDR1 SGHTS, CDR2 YDEGEE. The CDR3 has 14 residues. V gave up 4 bases and J gave up 3 bases, with 13 bases separating them. CDR3 bases: TGTGCCAGCAGCACGGCCGGACTCAAAGAGACCCAGTACTTC. Protein sequence: CASSTAGLKETQYF.

This clone was detected only once. V is TRBV5-4 and J is TRBJ2-2; no clear D gene. V lost 8 bases, J lost 0 bases, and 5 bases lay in between. Germline V gene lookup returns CDR1 SGHNT and CDR2 YYREEE (reference sequence). This CDR3 has 12 residues. This chain's CDR3 is CASLANTGELFF. CDR3 DNA sequence: TGTGCCAGTCTAGCGAACACCGGGGAGCTGTTTTTT.

The V gene is TRBV12-5, the J gene TRBJ1-1, with D possibly TRBD1 on 5 matching bases. The germline gives CDR1 LGHNT, CDR2 FRNRAP. V lost 5 bases to trimming and J lost 1 base, with 8 bases between them. The CDR3 consists of 13 residues. CDR3 residues: CASGQGANTEAFF. The CDR3 DNA sequence: TGTGCTAGTGGTCAGGGTGCGAACACTGAAGCTTTCTTT.

The rearrangement joins TRBV27 to TRBJ2-1, with a tentative D call TRBD1 (5 bases). V lost 4 bases and J 13 bases, leaving 14 bases between the germline ends. The CDR3 is made up of 12 amino acids. Germline CDR1 reads MNHEY; CDR2 reads SMNVEV (reference sequence). CDR3 region: CASSSQGPNQFF. The CDR3 DNA reads TGTGCCAGCAGTTCCCAGGGTCCCAACCAGTTCTTC.

V usage is TRBV18 and J usage is TRBJ2-3; TRBD2 matches 8 bases. V gave up 1 base and J gave up 0 bases; unmatched junction bases: 6. The CDR3 spans 17 residues. Looked up from germline, CDR1 is KGHSH and CDR2 is LQKENI. The chain's CDR3 is CASSPRVSGASTDTQYF. The CDR3 nucleotides are TGTGCCAGCTCACCACGCGTTAGCGGGGCGAGCACAGATACGCAGTATTTT.

The V and J genes are TRBV7-9 and TRBJ2-3; weak D call: TRBD1 (6 bases). The CDR3 extends over 15 amino acids. V lost 4 bases and J 0 bases, leaving 11 bases between the germline ends. CDR1 is SEHNR, CDR2 FQNEAQ, per germline (reference sequence). As DNA, the CDR3 is TGTGCCAGCAGCTGGTCACAGGGTAGCACAGATACGCAGTATTTT. Its translation is CASSWSQGSTDTQYF.

The CDR3 DNA reads TGTGCCTGGATGCGGGGATTGCATACTGAAGCTTTCTTT. Translated, it gives CAWMRGLHTEAFF. This chain links TRBV30 with TRBJ1-1; no firm D call. CDR3 length equals 13 residues. V lost 4 bases and J 5 bases, leaving 14 bases between the germline ends. The germline CDR1 and CDR2 sequences are GTSNPN and SVGIG (reference sequence).

The J gene is TRBJ1-2, the V gene TRBV7-2; D is unresolved. V was pared by 1 base and J by 4 bases, with 13 bases between. The germline gives CDR1 SGHTA, CDR2 FQGNSA. The CDR3 spans 15 residues. In nucleotides, the CDR3 is TGTGCCAGCAGCTTAGAATCGCAGGCCCGCTATGGCTACACCTTC. Translating it yields CASSLESQARYGYTF.

The chain joins TRBV5-1 to TRBJ2-2, with TRBD2 matching 11 bases. Unmatched junction bases numbered 7, after V lost 0 bases and J lost 3 bases. Germline loops: CDR1 SGHRS, CDR2 YFSETQ. The CDR3 totals 18 residues. CDR3 amino acids: CASSLVTWGLADTGELFF. Here the CDR3 DNA reads TGCGCCAGCAGCTTGGTTACCTGGGGACTAGCGGACACCGGGGAGCTGTTTTTT.